This TCR beta chain is from a study of PD-L1 blockade in urothelial cancer. The time point was: peripheral blood 6 weeks after treatment start. Patients presented with locally advanced or metastatic urothelial carcinoma. The CDR3 length is 16 residues. CDR1 and CDR2 (germline): SGHDN, FVKESK. V lost 4 bases and J 2 bases, leaving 16 bases between the germline ends. Assay used: immunoSEQ multiplex PCR; TCRdb lists only in-frame clones, some missing. This sample yields 48,000 or so clones, of which about four fifths are seen a single time; roughly 10% belongs to the top ten. The receptor's source is a man between 70 and 80 years old with urothelial cancer. The rearrangement uses TRBV14 and TRBJ2-3; TRBD2 is a possible D gene (6 bases). The specimen was PBMCs, collected around atezolizumab (anti-PD-L1) treatment. The CDR3 coding sequence is TGTGCCAGCAGCCCCCTGGGGGGACGACCCACAGATACGCAGTATTTT. Translating gives CASSPLGGRPTDTQYF.